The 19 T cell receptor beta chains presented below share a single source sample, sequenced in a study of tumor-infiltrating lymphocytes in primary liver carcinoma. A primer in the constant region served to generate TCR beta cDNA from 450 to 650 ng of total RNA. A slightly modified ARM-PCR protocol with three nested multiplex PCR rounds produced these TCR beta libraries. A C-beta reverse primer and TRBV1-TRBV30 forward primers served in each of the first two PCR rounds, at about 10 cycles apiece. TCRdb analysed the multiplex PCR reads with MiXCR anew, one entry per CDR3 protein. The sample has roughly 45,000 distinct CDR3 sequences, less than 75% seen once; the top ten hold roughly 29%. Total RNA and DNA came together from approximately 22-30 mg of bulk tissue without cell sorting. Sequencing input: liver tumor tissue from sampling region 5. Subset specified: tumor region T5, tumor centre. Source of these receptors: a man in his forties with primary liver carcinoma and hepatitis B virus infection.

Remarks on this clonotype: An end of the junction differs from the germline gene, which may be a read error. CDR3 sequence: CASSPNRTNENLFF. Written as DNA, the CDR3 is TGTGCCAGCAGCCCGAATAGAACTAATGAAAATCTGTTTTTT. The V and J genes are TRBV6-5 and TRBJ1-4; D uncertain. The CDR3 is 14 amino acids. From germline, CDR1 is MNHEY and CDR2 SVGAGI.

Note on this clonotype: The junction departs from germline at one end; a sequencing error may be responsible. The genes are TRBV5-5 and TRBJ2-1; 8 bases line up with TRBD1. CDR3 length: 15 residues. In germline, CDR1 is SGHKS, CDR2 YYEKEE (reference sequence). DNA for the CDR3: TGTGCCAGCAGCCCTGGACAGGGTTCCTACAATGCGCAGTTCTTC. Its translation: CASSPGQGSYNAQFF.

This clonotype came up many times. CDR3 sequence: CASSLVTRSRTEAFF. The DNA of the CDR3 is TGTGCCAGCAGCCTCGTCACTCGTTCCCGCACTGAAGCTTTCTTT. V is TRBV7-8 and J is TRBJ1-1; D remains ambiguous. This CDR3 contains 15 residues. Trimming left V 5 bases short and J 4 bases short, with 17 bases between. Looked up from germline, CDR1 is SGHVS and CDR2 is FQNEAQ. The whole variable domain, remainder taken from reference TRBV7-8 and TRBJ1-1, is GAGVSQSPRYKVAKRGQDVALRCDPISGHVSLFWYQQALGQGPEFLTYFQNEAQLDKSGLPSDRFFAERPEGSVSTLKIQRTQQEDSAVYLCASSLVTRSRTEAFFGQGTRLTVV.

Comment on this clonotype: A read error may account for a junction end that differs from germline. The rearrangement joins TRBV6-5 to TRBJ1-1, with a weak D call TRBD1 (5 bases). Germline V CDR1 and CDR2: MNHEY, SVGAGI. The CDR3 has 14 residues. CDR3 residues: CASSLGEANTEAFF. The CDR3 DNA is TGTGCCAGCAGCTTGGGGGAAGCGAACACTGAAGCATTCTTT.

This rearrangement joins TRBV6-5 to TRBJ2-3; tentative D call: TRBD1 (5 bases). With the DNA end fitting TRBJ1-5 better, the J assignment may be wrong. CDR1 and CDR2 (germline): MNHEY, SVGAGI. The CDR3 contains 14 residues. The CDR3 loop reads CASSQTTLVDTQHF. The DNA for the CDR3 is TGTGCCAGCAGTCAGACTACCCTTGTGGACACGCAGCATTTT.

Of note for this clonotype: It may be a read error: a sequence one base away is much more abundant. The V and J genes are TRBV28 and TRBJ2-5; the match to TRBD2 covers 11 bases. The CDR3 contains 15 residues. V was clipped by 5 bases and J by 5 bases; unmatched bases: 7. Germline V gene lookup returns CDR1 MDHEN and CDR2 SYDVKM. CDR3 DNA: TGTGCCAGCAGTACCATAGCGGGAGGGCCGGAGACCCAGTACTTC. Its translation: CASSTIAGGPETQYF.

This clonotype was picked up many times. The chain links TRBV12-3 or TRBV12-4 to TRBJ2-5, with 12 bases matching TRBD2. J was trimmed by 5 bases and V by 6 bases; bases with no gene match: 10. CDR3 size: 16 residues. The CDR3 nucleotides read TGTGCCAGCAGCTCGACTAGCGGGAGAGCGGGTGAGACCCAGTACTTC. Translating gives CASSSTSGRAGETQYF.

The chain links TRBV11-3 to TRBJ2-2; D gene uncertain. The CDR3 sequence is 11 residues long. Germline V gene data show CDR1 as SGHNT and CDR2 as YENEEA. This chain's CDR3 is CSSSLQGELFF. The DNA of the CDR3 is TGTTCAAGCAGCTTACAAGGGGAGCTGTTTTTT.

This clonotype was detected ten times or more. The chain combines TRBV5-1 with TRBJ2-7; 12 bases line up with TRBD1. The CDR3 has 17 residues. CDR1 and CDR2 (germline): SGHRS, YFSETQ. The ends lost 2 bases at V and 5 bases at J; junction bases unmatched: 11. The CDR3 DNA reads TGCGCCAGCAGCTTTTTCCCGGGACAGGGGGCGGTCGACGAGCAGTACTTC. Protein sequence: CASSFFPGQGAVDEQYF. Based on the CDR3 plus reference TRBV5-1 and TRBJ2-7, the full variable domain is KAGVTQTPRYLIKTRGQQVTLSCSPISGHRSVSWYQQTPGQGLQFLFEYFSETQRNKGNFPGRFSGRQFSNSRSEMNVSTLELGDSALYLCASSFFPGQGAVDEQYFGPGTRLTVT.

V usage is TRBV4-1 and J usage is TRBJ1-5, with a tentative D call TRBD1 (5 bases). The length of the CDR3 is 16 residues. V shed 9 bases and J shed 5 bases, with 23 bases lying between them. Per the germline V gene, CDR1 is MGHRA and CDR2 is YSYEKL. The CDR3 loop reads CARCLRQGIGDQPQHF. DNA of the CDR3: TGCGCCAGGTGCTTACGCCAGGGTATAGGGGATCAGCCCCAGCATTTT.

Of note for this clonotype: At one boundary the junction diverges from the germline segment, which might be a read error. The CDR3 DNA follows: TGTGCCAGGAGTTACTCACTAGGGGACAGCCCCTACGAGCAGTACTTC. This codes for CARSYSLGDSPYEQYF. V gene TRBV6-2 or TRBV6-3 combines with J gene TRBJ2-7; the match to TRBD1 covers 7 bases. Germline CDR1 MNHEY, CDR2 SVGEGT. The CDR3 loop spans 16 amino acids.

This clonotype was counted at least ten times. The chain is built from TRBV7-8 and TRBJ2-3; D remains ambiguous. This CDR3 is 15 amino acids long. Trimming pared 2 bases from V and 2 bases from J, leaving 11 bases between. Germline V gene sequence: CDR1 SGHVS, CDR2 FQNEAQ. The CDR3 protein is CASSLRGIDTDTQYF. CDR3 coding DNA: TGTGCCAGCAGCTTAAGAGGCATTGACACAGATACGCAGTATTTT.

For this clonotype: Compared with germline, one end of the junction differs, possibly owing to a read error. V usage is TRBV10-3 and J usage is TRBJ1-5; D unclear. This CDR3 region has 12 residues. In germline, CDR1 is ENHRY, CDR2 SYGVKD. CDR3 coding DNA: TGTGTCATCAGTGAAGGCAGTCAGCCCCAGCGTTTT. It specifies CVISEGSQPQRF.

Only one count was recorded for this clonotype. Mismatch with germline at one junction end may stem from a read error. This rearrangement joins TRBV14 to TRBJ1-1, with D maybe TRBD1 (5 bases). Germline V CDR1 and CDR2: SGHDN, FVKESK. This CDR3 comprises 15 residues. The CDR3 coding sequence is TGTGCCAGCGGCCAAGTCCTAGGGGAGAACACTGAAGCTTTCTTT. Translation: CASGQVLGENTEAFF.

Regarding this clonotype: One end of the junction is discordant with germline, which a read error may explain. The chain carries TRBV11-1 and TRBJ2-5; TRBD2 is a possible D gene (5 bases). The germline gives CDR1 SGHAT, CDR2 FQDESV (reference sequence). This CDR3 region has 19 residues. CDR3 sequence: CASNPPPEVRKDFQETQYF. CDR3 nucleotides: TGCGCCAGTAACCCGCCCCCGGAGGTCAGGAAGGACTTCCAAGAGACCCAGTACTTC.

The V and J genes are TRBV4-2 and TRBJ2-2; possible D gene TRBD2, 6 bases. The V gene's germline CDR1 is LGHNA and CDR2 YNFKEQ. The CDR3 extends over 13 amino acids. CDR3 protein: CTSSQEYTGELFF. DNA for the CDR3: TGTACTAGCAGCCAAGAGTACACCGGGGAGCTGTTTTTT.

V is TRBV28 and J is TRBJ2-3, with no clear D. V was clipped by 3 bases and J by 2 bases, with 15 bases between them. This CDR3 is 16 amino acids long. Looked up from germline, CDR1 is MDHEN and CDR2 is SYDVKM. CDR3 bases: TGTGCCAGCAGTTTCTCTAACACTCCCTTCACAGATACGCAGTATTTT. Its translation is CASSFSNTPFTDTQYF.

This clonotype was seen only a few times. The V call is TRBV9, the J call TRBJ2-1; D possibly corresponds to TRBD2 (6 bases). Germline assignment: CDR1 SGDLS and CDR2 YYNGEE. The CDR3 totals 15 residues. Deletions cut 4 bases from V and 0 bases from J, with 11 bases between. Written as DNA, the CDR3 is TGTGCCAGCAGCACCCGGGACTCCTCCTACAATGAGCAGTTCTTC. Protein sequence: CASSTRDSSYNEQFF.

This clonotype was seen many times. CDR3 region: CSPGGFSTEAFF. The DNA for the CDR3 is TGCAGCCCCGGGGGGTTTAGCACTGAAGCTTTCTTT. V gene TRBV29-1 combines with J gene TRBJ1-1; TRBD1 might be the D (5 bases). The CDR3 contains 12 residues. CDR1 is SQVTM, CDR2 ANQGSEA, per germline. Trimming took 8 bases from V and 4 from J, leaving 14 bases between them.